One sample yielded the 7 T cell receptor beta chains listed below, sequenced in a study of blood T cell repertoires in COVID-19. TCRdb's table, derived via immunoSEQ multiplex PCR, lists solely in-frame clones and lacks some. In the table there are tens of thousands of clones, approximately 80% of which are singletons. The sequencing input was peripheral blood. Receptors were obtained from a man in his fifties or sixties with COVID-19, enrolled during active disease.

J is TRBJ2-3 and V is TRBV7-2; 11 nucleotides align to TRBD2. The CDR3 consists of 15 residues. J was trimmed by 1 base and V by 5 bases; bases with no gene match: 2. Germline assignment: CDR1 SGHTA and CDR2 FQGNSA. CDR3 protein: CASSAGLAGTDTQYF. Written as DNA, the CDR3 is TGTGCCAGCAGCGCGGGACTAGCGGGCACAGATACGCAGTATTTT.

The chain is built from TRBV2 and TRBJ2-2; no clear D. V lost 3 bases and J lost 5, with 10 bases in between. The CDR3 is made up of 14 amino acids. Germline assignment: CDR1 SNHLY and CDR2 FYNNEI. The CDR3 DNA is TGTGCCAGCAGTGATTTCGGGTGGACCGGGGAGCTGTTTTTT. Amino acids: CASSDFGWTGELFF.

The rearrangement joins TRBV28 to TRBJ1-1; TRBD1 matches 7 bases. The CDR3 runs to 17 residues. V was pared by 4 bases and J by 4 bases, with 15 bases of the junction left unmatched. Looked up from germline, CDR1 is MDHEN and CDR2 is SYDVKM. CDR3 protein: CASSSLARGRGSTEAFF. For the CDR3, the DNA is TGTGCCAGCAGTTCATTGGCTAGGGGGCGAGGTTCCACTGAAGCTTTCTTT.

The rearrangement uses TRBV2 and TRBJ2-7; possible D gene TRBD1, 6 bases. The DNA end favors TRBJ2-5, so the J call may be wrong. The germline V gene has CDR1 SNHLY and CDR2 FYNNEI. The CDR3 is 13 amino acids. The CDR3, as DNA: TGTGCCAGCAGTGCTACAGGGCCGGAGACCCAGTACTTC. As protein: CASSATGPETQYF.

This sequence joins TRBV5-5 and TRBJ1-5; no reliable D call. The V gene lost 1 base and the J gene lost 6 bases, with 14 bases spanning the gap. The CDR3 runs to 15 residues. Germline loops: CDR1 SGHKS, CDR2 YYEKEE (reference sequence). In DNA, the CDR3 is TGTGCCAGCAGCTTGTCTGGGAGGACTGTTCAGCCCCAGCATTTT. This sequence encodes CASSLSGRTVQPQHF.

This clone was found once. The V call is TRBV6-2 or TRBV6-3, the J call TRBJ2-3; D is unresolved. V shed 4 bases and J shed 6 bases, with 5 bases lying between them. The germline CDR1 and CDR2 sequences are MNHEY and SVGEGT. CDR3 length: 11 amino acids. The CDR3 sequence is CASSSRDTQYF. CDR3 nucleotides: TGTGCCAGCAGTTCTCGGGATACGCAGTATTTT.

This clone was recorded once. The CDR3 here is CASSFFSYNEQFF. The CDR3 coding sequence is TGTGCCAGCAGCTTCTTCTCCTACAATGAGCAGTTCTTC. The rearrangement uses TRBV7-9 and TRBJ2-1; unclear D gene. CDR3 size: 13 residues. Trimming removed 3 bases at V and 0 bases at J, with 3 bases between. Germline CDR1 is SEHNR and CDR2 is FQNEAQ (reference sequence).